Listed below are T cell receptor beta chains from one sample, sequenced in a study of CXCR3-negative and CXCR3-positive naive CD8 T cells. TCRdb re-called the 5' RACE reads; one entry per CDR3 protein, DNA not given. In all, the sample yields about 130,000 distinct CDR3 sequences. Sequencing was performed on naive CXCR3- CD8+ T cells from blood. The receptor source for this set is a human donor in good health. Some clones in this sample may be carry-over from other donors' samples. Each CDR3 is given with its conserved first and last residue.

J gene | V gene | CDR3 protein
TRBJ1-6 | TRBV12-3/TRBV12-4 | CASRNNWDSYNSPLHF
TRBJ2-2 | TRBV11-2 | CASSDKTGGLSWRENTGELFF
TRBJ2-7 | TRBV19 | CASSAYRGPSYEQYF
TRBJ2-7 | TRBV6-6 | CASSYSLTPEYEQYF
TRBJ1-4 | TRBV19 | CASSIAGQEKLFF
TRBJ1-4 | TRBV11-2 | CASSLVYRRTPILFF
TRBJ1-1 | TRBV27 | CASTHRGDVNTEAFF
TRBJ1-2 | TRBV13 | CASSPRPSPGYTF
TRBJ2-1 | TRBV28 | CASSSGTGPWGEQFF
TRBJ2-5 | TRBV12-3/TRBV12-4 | CASSLRGGWGQETQYF
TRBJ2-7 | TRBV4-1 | CASSLREPYEQYF
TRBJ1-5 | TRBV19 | CASSTVTGGNQPQHF
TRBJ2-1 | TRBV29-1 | CSVDGPGVENEQFF
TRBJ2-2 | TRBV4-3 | CASSQEAGVVAGELFF
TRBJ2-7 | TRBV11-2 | CASSLGQGSHEQYF